What follows are 15 T cell receptor beta chains derived from one specimen sequenced in a study of beta chain features in type 1 diabetes (dated by TCRdb to 2016 to 2019). General study outcomes and caveats: In all four CD4+ subsets, TCRB CDR3 length was moderately but significantly shorter in type 1 diabetes patients.

No antigen has been identified for these receptors. The method behind the library was the immunoSEQ multiplex PCR assay. The entire amount of isolated RNA was reverse transcribed using the High Capacity cDNA Reverse Transcription Kit, so the sequenced TCRB transcripts were expressed ones. This is the immuneACCESS table as TCRdb keeps it, with only in-frame sequences that have V and J called. A part of the clones is gone; compared with another copy, unresolved V genes explain less than half, and the rest is unexplained. In all, the sample holds hundreds of thousands of clones, and roughly 15% of those were seen once. The top ten constitute around 0.015% of the sample. Sequencing was done on a sample of naive CD4+ T cells from blood. Per the publication, the cell subset or site label means: true naive CD4+ T cells. The receptors derive from a man between 18 and 35 years old with type 1 diabetes.

This clone turned up a few times. The genes are TRBV7-9 and TRBJ1-1; 9 bases line up with TRBD1. J was trimmed by 5 bases and V by 3 bases; bases with no gene match: 10. Germline V CDR1 and CDR2: SEHNR, FQNEAQ (reference sequence). The CDR3 totals 16 residues. This CDR3 is CASSLGSWTGETEAFF. The CDR3 nucleotides read TGTGCCAGCAGCTTGGGGTCCTGGACAGGGGAGACTGAAGCTTTCTTT.

This clone was counted between two and nine times. The V gene is TRBV20-1, the J gene TRBJ2-2; D is ambiguous. This CDR3 is 11 amino acids long. Germline loops: CDR1 DFQATT, CDR2 SNEGSKA (reference sequence). The germline V and J ends were trimmed by 3 bases and 7 bases, with 6 bases remaining between them. The CDR3 sequence: CSARRLGELFF. The CDR3 DNA reads TGCAGTGCTAGGAGGCTCGGGGAGCTGTTTTTT.

This clone was seen once. The chain uses TRBV15 and TRBJ1-1; D is unclear. The CDR3 has 13 residues. V gave up 8 bases and J gave up 4 bases, with 14 bases separating them. The germline V gene has CDR1 LNHNV and CDR2 YYDKDF (reference sequence). The CDR3 loop reads CATQKRSGTEAFF. CDR3 DNA sequence: TGTGCCACCCAAAAACGCAGCGGCACTGAAGCTTTCTTT.

V is TRBV20-1 and J is TRBJ1-2; D is unresolved. There are 9 residues in the CDR3. CDR1 DFQATT and CDR2 SNEGSKA come from the germline V gene (reference sequence). The V gene lost 6 bases and the J gene lost 7 bases, with 6 bases spanning the gap. The CDR3 here is CSASGGYTF. CDR3 DNA: TGCAGTGCCTCCGGTGGCTACACCTTC.

The chain carries TRBV7-9 and TRBJ1-2; 7 positions agree with TRBD1. This CDR3 contains 13 residues. J lost 6 bases, V lost 5 bases, and 6 bases had no gene match. The germline V gene has CDR1 SEHNR and CDR2 FQNEAQ (reference sequence). CDR3 nucleotides: TGTGCCAGCAGCAATACAGGGGCACATGGCTACACCTTC. It yields the protein CASSNTGAHGYTF. The whole variable domain, filled in from reference TRBV7-9 and TRBJ1-2, reads DTGVSQNPRHKITKRGQNVTFRCDPISEHNRLYWYRQTLGQGPEFLTYFQNEAQLEKSRLLSDRFSAERPKGSFSTLEIQRTEQGDSAMYLCASSNTGAHGYTFGSGTRLTVV.

This rearrangement joins TRBV30 to TRBJ1-3; unclear D gene. CDR3 length: 15 residues. Trimming stripped 2 bases from V and 0 bases from J, with 11 bases between. Germline-derived CDR1 and CDR2 are GTSNPN and SVGIG (reference sequence). The CDR3 region has the DNA TGTGCCTGGAGTATTTCTACTAACTCTGGAAACACCATATATTTT. This sequence encodes CAWSISTNSGNTIYF.

This clone was counted only a few times. The chain links TRBV19 to TRBJ2-2; 9 bases map to TRBD1. The CDR3 loop spans 15 amino acids. V dropped 6 bases and J dropped 5; count of bases not matched to a gene: 7. Germline values: CDR1 LNHDA, CDR2 SQIVND (reference sequence). CDR3 nucleotide sequence: TGTGCCAGTAGCAACCGGGACAGGGAAACCGGGGAGCTGTTTTTT. This encodes CASSNRDRETGELFF.

This clone was counted a few times. J is TRBJ2-5 and V is TRBV7-2, with TRBD1 matching over 9 bases. The CDR3 is 15 residues long. With 5 bases clipped from V and 3 bases from J, the junction kept 7 bases outside the gene matches. Germline V CDR1 and CDR2: SGHTA, FQGNSA. As DNA, the CDR3 is TGTGCCAGCAGCGTCCGGGACAGGGAAAAAGAGACCCAGTACTTC. Encoded protein: CASSVRDREKETQYF.

There are a few counts of this clone. J is TRBJ2-5 and V is TRBV28, with D possibly matching TRBD1 (5 bases). Germline V gene sequence: CDR1 MDHEN, CDR2 SYDVKM. This CDR3 has 13 amino acids. Trimming pared 3 bases from V and 4 bases from J, leaving 9 bases between. CDR3 residues: CASSLGRPETQYF. Here the CDR3 DNA reads TGTGCCAGCAGTTTGGGGCGCCCAGAGACCCAGTACTTC.

This chain joins TRBV27 and TRBJ2-6; 10 bases align to TRBD1. The CDR3 is made up of 14 amino acids. V dropped 8 bases and J dropped 5; count of bases not matched to a gene: 3. Looked up from germline, CDR1 is MNHEY and CDR2 is SMNVEV (reference sequence). In DNA, the CDR3 is TGTGCCAGCGGGACAGGGGTACGGGCCAACGTCCTGACTTTC. This codes for CASGTGVRANVLTF.

This clone was detected only a few times. The chain combines TRBV28 with TRBJ2-3; TRBD2 aligns across 10 bases. CDR1 is MDHEN, CDR2 SYDVKM, per germline. This CDR3 has 16 residues. The J segment lost 3 bases and the V segment lost 6 bases, leaving 9 bases of the junction unmatched. The CDR3 sequence is CASRRPSGSLTDTQYF. The CDR3 nucleotides are TGTGCCAGCAGAAGACCTAGCGGGAGCTTAACAGATACGCAGTATTTT.

J is TRBJ2-1 and V is TRBV5-1; TRBD2 matches at 10 bases. Germline V CDR1 and CDR2: SGHRS, YFSETQ. This CDR3 has 12 amino acids. Trimming at V came to 6 bases and at J to 8 bases, leaving 2 bases not matched to a gene. For the CDR3, the DNA is TGCGCCAGCAAGCGGGAGGGGGATGAGCAGTTCTTC. It encodes CASKREGDEQFF.

A few counts support this clone. The V and J genes are TRBV30 and TRBJ2-1; 9 bases fit TRBD1. Germline lookup yields CDR1 GTSNPN and CDR2 SVGIG (reference sequence). Unmatched junction bases numbered 2, after V lost 1 base and J lost 1 base. CDR3 size: 15 residues. The CDR3, as DNA: TGTGCCTGGAGTGCCGGGACAGGGTCCTACAATGAGCAGTTCTTC. This codes for CAWSAGTGSYNEQFF. Drawing the rest from reference TRBV30 and TRBJ2-1, the complete variable domain is SQTIHQWPATLVQPVGSPLSLECTVEGTSNPNLYWYRQAAGRGLQLLFYSVGIGQISSEVPQNLSASRPQDRQFILSSKKLLLSDSGFYLCAWSAGTGSYNEQFFGPGTRLTVL.

J is TRBJ1-5 and V is TRBV30; D is unresolved. The V and J ends lost 4 bases and 0 bases respectively, with 7 bases between them. The CDR3 extends over 13 amino acids. Germline CDR1 GTSNPN, CDR2 SVGIG (reference sequence). CDR3 amino acids: CAWNQDSNQPQHF. CDR3 nucleotides: TGTGCCTGGAACCAGGATAGCAATCAGCCCCAGCATTTT. Supplemented by reference TRBV30 and TRBJ1-5, the full variable domain reads SQTIHQWPATLVQPVGSPLSLECTVEGTSNPNLYWYRQAAGRGLQLLFYSVGIGQISSEVPQNLSASRPQDRQFILSSKKLLLSDSGFYLCAWNQDSNQPQHFGDGTRLSIL.

This clone was picked up a small number of times. This chain joins TRBV28 and TRBJ2-1; D not resolved. Germline CDR1 MDHEN, CDR2 SYDVKM. The CDR3 spans 12 residues. Deletions cut 2 bases from V and 12 bases from J, with 11 bases between. The chain's CDR3 is CASSLAPTGQFF. As DNA, the CDR3 is TGTGCCAGCAGTTTAGCTCCTACGGGGCAGTTCTTC.